A selection of T cell receptor beta chains follows, all from one sample in a study of Ad26.COV2.S vaccination and SARS-CoV-2 variants. Some clones are missing from TCRdb's copy, which holds only in-frame ones; the method was immunoSEQ multiplex PCR. Of fewer than 900,000 clones in the sample, about 90% were seen once. Sequenced here: peripheral blood, sampled in a trial of Ad26.COV2.S vaccine versus placebo. Source of these receptors: a person between 18 and 60 years old who received the Ad26.COV2.S COVID-19 vaccine or a placebo. Both conserved end residues are part of each CDR3. A D gene is named only where the DNA matches it firmly. Not all rows give a size; the values are once, few, many and, for expanded clones, a class.

clone size,V gene,J gene,D gene,CDR3 protein,CDR3 DNA
-,TRBV30,TRBJ1-1,-,CAWNAGISNTEAFF,TGTGCCTGGAACGCCGGGATTTCGAACACTGAAGCTTTCTTT
-,TRBV5-1,TRBJ2-7,-,CASSLVPGSYEQYF,TGCGCCAGCAGCTTGGTCCCAGGGAGCTACGAGCAGTACTTC
few,TRBV30,TRBJ1-3,-,CAYGHSGNTIYF,TGTGCTTACGGCCACTCTGGAAACACCATATATTTT
-,TRBV4-1,TRBJ2-1,TRBD2,CASSQRLAGAHEQFF,TGCGCCAGCAGCCAACGACTAGCGGGGGCCCATGAGCAGTTCTTC
-,TRBV3-1/TRBV3-2,TRBJ2-7,TRBD1,CASSQRTGPDEQYF,TGTGCCAGCAGCCAGCGGACAGGGCCCGACGAGCAGTACTTC
-,TRBV5-1,TRBJ2-1,-,CASSWNRVYNEQFF,TGCGCCAGCAGCTGGAACAGGGTTTACAATGAGCAGTTCTTC
-,TRBV30,TRBJ2-6,-,CAWSKGAGANVLTF,TGTGCCTGGAGCAAGGGGGCTGGGGCCAACGTCCTGACTTTC
once,TRBV30,TRBJ1-2,TRBD1,CAWIGSARQGDGYTF,TGTGCCTGGATTGGTTCGGCCCGACAGGGTGATGGCTACACCTTC
-,TRBV19,TRBJ1-2,-,CASSMTMAGPNYGYTF,TGTGCCAGTAGTATGACAATGGCAGGGCCTAACTATGGCTACACCTTC
-,TRBV6-5,TRBJ2-3,-,CASRRGSVSTDTQYF,TGTGCCAGCAGAAGAGGGAGTGTGAGCACAGATACGCAGTATTTT
-,TRBV28,TRBJ1-4,TRBD1,CASSIFAGTGHEKLFF,TGTGCCAGCAGTATCTTCGCCGGGACAGGGCACGAAAAACTGTTTTTT
-,TRBV5-1,TRBJ1-4,-,CASSLDSTNEKLFF,TGCGCCAGCAGCTTGGACTCAACTAATGAAAAACTGTTTTTT
-,TRBV10-3,TRBJ1-1,-,CAISELANTEAFF,TGTGCCATCAGTGAGCTGGCGAACACTGAAGCTTTCTTT